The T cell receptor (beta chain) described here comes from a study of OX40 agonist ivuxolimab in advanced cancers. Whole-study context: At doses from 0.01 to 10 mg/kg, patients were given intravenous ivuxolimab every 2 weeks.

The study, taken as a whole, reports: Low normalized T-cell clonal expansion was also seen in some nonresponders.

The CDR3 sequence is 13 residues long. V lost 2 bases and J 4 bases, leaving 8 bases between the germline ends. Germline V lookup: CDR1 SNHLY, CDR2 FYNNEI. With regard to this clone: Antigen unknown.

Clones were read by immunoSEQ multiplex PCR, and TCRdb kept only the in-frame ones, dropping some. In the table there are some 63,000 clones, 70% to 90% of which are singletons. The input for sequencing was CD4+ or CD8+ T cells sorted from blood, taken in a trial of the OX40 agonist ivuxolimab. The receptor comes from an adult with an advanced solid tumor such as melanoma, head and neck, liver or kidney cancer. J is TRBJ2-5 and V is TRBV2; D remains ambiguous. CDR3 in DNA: TGTGCCAGCAGTGAAACTAAGGGAGAGACCCAGTACTTC. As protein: CASSETKGETQYF.